This T cell receptor beta chain was found in a study of T cells in Graves' hyperthyroidism and ophthalmopathy. The CDR3 totals 17 residues. The V and J ends lost 5 bases and 0 bases respectively, with 14 bases between them. CDR1 SGHVS and CDR2 FNYEAQ come from the germline V gene. Amplification of TCR beta CDR3 regions was performed using RNA transcripts as template. RT-PCR in the first round (using the HTBI primer set) targeted the TCR CDR3. TCRdb passed the multiplex PCR reads through MiXCR, listing each CDR3 protein once. The sample includes hundreds of thousands of distinct CDR3 sequences, about half of them seen just once. Patients aged 18 to 65 with hyperthyroidism were newly diagnosed, with duration under 2 months. Diagnostic assessment was based on clinical symptoms, serum thyroxine and TRAb, thyroid ultrasound and orbital computed tomography.

This sequence joins TRBV7-6 and TRBJ1-6; no firm D call. The sequence was obtained from a woman aged 18-29 years with Graves' hyperthyroidism. Sequenced material: peripheral blood or thyroid tissue (not recorded which). CDR3 sequence (DNA): TGTGCCAGCAGCGTAGACCCCTCGGGCTCCTATAATTCACCCCTCCACTTT. Translation: CASSVDPSGSYNSPLHF.